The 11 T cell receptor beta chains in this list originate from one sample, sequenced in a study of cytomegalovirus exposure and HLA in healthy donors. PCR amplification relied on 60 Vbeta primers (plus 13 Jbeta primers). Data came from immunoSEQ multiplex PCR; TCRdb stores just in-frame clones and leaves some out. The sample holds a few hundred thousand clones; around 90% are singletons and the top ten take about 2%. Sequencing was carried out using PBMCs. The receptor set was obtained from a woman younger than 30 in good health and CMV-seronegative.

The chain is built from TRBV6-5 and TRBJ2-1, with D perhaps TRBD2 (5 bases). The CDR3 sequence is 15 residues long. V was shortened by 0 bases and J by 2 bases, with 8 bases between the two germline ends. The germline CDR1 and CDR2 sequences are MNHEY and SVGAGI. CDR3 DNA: TGTGCCAGCAGTTACTCGAGCGGCGCCTACAATGAGCAGTTCTTC. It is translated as CASSYSSGAYNEQFF.

CDR3 in amino acids: CASSAFRNTGELFF. CDR3 DNA sequence: TGTGCCAGCAGTGCCTTCAGGAACACCGGGGAGCTGTTTTTT. This sequence joins TRBV27 and TRBJ2-2; D ambiguous. V was trimmed by 5 bases and J by 1 base, leaving 8 bases between them. The germline CDR1 and CDR2 sequences are MNHEY and SMNVEV (reference sequence). The CDR3 runs to 14 residues.

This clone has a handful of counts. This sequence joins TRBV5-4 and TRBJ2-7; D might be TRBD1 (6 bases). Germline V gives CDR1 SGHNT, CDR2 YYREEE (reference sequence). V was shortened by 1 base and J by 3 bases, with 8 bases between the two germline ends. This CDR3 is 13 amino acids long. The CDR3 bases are TGTGCCAGCAGCTTGAGGACAGACTACGAGCAGTACTTC. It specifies CASSLRTDYEQYF.

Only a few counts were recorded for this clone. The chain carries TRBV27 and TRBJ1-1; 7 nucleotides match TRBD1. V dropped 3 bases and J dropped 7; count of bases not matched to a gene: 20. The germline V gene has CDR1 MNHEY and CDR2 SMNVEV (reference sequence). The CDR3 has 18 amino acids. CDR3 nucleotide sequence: TGTGCCAGCAGTTTGTTCTCGACAGGGATCAAGACCTCAGGTGAAGCTTTCTTT. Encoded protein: CASSLFSTGIKTSGEAFF.

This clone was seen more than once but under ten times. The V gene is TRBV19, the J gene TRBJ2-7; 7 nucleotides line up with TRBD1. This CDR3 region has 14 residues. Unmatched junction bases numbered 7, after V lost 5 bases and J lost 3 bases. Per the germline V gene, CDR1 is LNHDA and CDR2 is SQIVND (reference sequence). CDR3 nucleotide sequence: TGTGCCAGTAGTTTTGCCCAGGGGGTCTACGAGCAGTACTTC. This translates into CASSFAQGVYEQYF. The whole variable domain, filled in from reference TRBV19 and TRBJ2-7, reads DGGITQSPKYLFRKEGQNVTLSCEQNLNHDAMYWYRQDPGQGLRLIYYSQIVNDFQKGDIAEGYSVSREKKESFPLTVTSAQKNPTAFYLCASSFAQGVYEQYFGPGTRLTVT.

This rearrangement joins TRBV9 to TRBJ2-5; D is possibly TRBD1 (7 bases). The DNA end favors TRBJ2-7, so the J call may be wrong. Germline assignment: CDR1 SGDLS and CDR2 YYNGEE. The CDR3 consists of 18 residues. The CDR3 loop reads CASSPRAGGRDYSYEQYF. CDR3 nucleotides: TGTGCCAGCAGCCCGAGGGCAGGGGGGCGCGACTACTCCTACGAGCAGTACTTC.

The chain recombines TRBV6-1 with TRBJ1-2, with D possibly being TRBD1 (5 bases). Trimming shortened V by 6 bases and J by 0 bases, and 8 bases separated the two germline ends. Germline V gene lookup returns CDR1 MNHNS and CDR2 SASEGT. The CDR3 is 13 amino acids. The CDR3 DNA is TGTGCCAGCAGAGACAGTTCTAACTATGGCTACACCTTC. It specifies CASRDSSNYGYTF.

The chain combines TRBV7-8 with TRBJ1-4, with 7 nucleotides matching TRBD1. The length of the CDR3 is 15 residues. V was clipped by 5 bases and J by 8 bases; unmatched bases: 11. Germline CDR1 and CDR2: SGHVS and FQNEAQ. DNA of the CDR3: TGTGCCAGCAGCCCCAGACAGGGAGAAGACGAAAAACTGTTTTTT. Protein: CASSPRQGEDEKLFF.

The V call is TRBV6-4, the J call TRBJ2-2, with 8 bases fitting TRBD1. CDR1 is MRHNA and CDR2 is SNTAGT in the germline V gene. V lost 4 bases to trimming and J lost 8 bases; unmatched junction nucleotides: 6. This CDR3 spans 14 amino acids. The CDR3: CASSGQGASGELFF. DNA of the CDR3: TGTGCCAGCAGTGGTCAGGGGGCTTCGGGGGAGCTGTTTTTT.

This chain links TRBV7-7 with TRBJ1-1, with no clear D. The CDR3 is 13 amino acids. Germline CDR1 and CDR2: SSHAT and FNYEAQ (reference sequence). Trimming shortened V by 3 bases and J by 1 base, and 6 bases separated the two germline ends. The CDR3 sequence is CASSLTGNTEAFF. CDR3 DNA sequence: TGTGCCAGCAGCTTGACGGGGAACACTGAAGCTTTCTTT.

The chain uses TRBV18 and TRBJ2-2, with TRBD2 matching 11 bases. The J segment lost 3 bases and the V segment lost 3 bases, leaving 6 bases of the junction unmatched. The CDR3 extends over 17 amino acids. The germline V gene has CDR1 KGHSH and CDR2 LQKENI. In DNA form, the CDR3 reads TGTGCCAGCTCACCCCGACTAGCGGGGTTTCACACCGGGGAGCTGTTTTTT. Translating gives CASSPRLAGFHTGELFF.